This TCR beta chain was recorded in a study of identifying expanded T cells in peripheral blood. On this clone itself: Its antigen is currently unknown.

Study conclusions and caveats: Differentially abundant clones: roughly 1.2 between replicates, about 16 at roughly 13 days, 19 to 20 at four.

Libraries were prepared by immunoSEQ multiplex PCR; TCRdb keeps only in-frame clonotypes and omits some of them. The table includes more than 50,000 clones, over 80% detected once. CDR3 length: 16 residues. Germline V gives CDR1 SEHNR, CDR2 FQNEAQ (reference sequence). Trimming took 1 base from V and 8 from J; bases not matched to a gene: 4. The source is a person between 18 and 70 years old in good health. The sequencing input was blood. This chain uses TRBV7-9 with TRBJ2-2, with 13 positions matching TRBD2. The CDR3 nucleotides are TGTGCCAGCAGCTTAGGGACTAGCGGGAGTGCAGGGGAGCTGTTTTTT. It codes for CASSLGTSGSAGELFF.